The table lists the clone carrying this TCR beta chain with a few counts. The V and J ends lost 0 bases and 0 bases respectively, with 17 bases between them. Germline V gene sequence: CDR1 MNHEY, CDR2 SVGEGT. CDR3 length: 18 residues. The data were obtained in a study of T-cell reconstitution after alpha-beta-depleted transplantation in children. Molecular barcoding with unique molecular identifiers was used for the TCRbeta library. A single record per CDR3 protein comes from TCRdb applying MiXCR to the PCR reads. The sample records 500,000 or so distinct CDR3 sequences, 30% to 35% being singletons. The chain uses TRBV6-2 or TRBV6-3 and TRBJ1-1; D ambiguous. This receptor was identified in a human donor who donated a stem cell graft to a child with aplastic anemia. The sequences come from PBMCs from the stem cell graft donor, collected from the stem cell graft. The CDR3 DNA sequence: TGTGCCAGCAGTTACTCGATTGGCAGGTACCCAATGAACACTGAAGCTTTCTTT. Protein sequence: CASSYSIGRYPMNTEAFF.